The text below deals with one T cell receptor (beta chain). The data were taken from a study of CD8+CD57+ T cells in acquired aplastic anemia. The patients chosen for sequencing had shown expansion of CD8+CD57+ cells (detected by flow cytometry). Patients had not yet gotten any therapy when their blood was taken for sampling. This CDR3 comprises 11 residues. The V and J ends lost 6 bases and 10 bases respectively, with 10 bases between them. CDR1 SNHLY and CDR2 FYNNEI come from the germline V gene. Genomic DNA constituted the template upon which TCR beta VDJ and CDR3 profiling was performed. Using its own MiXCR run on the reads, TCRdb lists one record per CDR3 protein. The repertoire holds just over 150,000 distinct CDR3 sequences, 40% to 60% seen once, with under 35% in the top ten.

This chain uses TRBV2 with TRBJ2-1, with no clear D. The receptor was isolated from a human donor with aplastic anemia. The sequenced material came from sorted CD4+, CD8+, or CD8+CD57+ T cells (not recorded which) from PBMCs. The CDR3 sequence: CASRLVIEQFF. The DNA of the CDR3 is TGTGCCAGCAGGCTAGTCATCGAGCAGTTCTTC.